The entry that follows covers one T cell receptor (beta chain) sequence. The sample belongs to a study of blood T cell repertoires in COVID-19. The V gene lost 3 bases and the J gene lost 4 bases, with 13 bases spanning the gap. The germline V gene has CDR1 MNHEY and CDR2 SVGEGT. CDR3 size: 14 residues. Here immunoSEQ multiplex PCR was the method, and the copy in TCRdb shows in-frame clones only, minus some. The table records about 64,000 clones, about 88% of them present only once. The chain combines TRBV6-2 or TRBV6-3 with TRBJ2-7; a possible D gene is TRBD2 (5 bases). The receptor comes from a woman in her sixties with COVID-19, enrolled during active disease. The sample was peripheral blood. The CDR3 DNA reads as TGTGCCAGCAGTTATACGGGGTCACCATACGAGCAGTACTTC. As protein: CASSYTGSPYEQYF.